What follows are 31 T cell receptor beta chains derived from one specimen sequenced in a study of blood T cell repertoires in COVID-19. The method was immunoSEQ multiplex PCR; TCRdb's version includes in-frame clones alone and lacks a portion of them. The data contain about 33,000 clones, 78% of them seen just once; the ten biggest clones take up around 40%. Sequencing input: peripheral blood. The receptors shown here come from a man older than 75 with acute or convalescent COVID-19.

For the CDR3, the DNA is TGTGCCAGCAGGCGCGGGGGGATGGGAGAGACCCAGTACTTC. It encodes CASRRGGMGETQYF. The gene calls are TRBV5-6 and TRBJ2-5; 8 bases are a match to TRBD2. The length of the CDR3 is 14 residues. V trimming: 5 bases; J trimming: 4 bases; junction bases outside the gene matches: 7. Germline loops: CDR1 SGHDT, CDR2 YYEEEE. The full variable domain, in which reference TRBV5-6 and TRBJ2-5 provide the parts outside the CDR3, is DAGVTQSPTHLIKTRGQQVTLRCSPKSGHDTVSWYQQALGQGPQFIFQYYEEEERQRGNFPDRFSGHQFPNYSSELNVNALLLGDSALYLCASRRGGMGETQYFGPGTRLLVL.

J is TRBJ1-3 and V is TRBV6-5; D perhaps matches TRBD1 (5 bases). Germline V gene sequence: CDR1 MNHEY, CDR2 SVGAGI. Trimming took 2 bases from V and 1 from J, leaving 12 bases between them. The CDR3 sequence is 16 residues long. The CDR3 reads CASSYGGAGSGNTIYF. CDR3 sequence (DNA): TGTGCCAGCAGTTACGGGGGAGCGGGGTCTGGAAACACCATATATTTT.

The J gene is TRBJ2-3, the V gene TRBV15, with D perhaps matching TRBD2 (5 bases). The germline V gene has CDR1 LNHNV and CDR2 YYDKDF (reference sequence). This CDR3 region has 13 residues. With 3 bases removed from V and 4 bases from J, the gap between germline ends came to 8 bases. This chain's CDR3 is CATSSLAADTQYF. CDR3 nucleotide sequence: TGTGCCACCAGCAGTCTAGCAGCAGATACGCAGTATTTT.

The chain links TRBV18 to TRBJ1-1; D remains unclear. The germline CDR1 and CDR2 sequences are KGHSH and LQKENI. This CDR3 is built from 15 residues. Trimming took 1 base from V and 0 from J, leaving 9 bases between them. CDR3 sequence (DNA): TGTGCCAGCTCACCACTGGCAGGTCTGAACACTGAAGCTTTCTTT. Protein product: CASSPLAGLNTEAFF.

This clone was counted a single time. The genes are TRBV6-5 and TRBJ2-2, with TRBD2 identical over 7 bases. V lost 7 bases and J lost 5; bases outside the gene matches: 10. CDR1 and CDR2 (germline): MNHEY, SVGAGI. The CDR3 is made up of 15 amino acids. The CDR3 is CASTTPWGGTGELFF. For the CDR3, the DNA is TGTGCCAGCACCACCCCGTGGGGGGGGACCGGGGAGCTGTTTTTT.

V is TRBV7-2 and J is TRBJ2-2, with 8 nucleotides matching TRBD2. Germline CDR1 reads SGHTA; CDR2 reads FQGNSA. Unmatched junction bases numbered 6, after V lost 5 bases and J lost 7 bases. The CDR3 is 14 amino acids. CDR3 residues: CASSLPGGSGELFF. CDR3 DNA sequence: TGTGCCAGCAGCCTGCCGGGGGGGAGCGGGGAGCTGTTTTTT.

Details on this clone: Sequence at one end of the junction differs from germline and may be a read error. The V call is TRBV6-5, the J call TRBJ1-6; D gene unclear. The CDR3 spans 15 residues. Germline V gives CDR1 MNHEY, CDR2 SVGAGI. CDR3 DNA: TGTGCCAGCAGATACTCCAGGTCCTATAATTCACCCCTCCACTTT. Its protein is CASRYSRSYNSPLHF.

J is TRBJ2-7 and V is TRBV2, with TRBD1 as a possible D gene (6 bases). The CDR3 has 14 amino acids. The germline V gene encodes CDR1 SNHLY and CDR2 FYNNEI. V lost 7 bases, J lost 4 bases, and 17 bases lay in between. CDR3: CASNPTGSRYEQYF. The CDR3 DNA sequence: TGTGCCAGCAACCCCACAGGGAGTCGGTACGAGCAGTACTTC.

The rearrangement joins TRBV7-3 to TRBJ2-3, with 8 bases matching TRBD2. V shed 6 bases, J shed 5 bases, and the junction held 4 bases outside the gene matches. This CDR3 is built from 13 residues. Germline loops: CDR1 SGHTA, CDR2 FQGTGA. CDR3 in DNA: TGTGCCAGCAGTTCGGGGGGGCAAGATACGCAGTATTTT. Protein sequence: CASSSGGQDTQYF.

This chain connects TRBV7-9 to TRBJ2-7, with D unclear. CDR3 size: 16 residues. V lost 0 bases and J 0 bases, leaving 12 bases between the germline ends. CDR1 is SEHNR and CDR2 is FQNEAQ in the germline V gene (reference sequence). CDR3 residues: CASSLAPGTYSYEQYF. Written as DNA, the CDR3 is TGTGCCAGCAGCTTAGCGCCCGGTACCTACTCCTACGAGCAGTACTTC. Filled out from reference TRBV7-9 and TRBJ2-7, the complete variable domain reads DTGVSQNPRHKITKRGQNVTFRCDPISEHNRLYWYRQTLGQGPEFLTYFQNEAQLEKSRLLSDRFSAERPKGSFSTLEIQRTEQGDSAMYLCASSLAPGTYSYEQYFGPGTRLTVT.

DNA of the CDR3: TGTGCCAGCAGTGAAGCAAGGGCAGGGTTACATGAAGCTTTCTTT. Protein sequence: CASSEARAGLHEAFF. The V gene is TRBV2, the J gene TRBJ1-1; possibly TRBD1 for D (5 bases). CDR3 length: 15 amino acids. Trimming removed 0 bases at V and 7 bases at J, with 15 bases between. The germline gives CDR1 SNHLY, CDR2 FYNNEI.

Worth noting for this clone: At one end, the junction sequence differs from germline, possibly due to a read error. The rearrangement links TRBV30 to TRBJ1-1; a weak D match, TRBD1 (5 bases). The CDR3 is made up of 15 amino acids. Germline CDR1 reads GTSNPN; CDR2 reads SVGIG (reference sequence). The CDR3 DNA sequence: TGTGCCTGGAGTGTAGTAGGGGTGCGGGGCACTAAAGCTTTCTTT. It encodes CAWSVVGVRGTKAFF.

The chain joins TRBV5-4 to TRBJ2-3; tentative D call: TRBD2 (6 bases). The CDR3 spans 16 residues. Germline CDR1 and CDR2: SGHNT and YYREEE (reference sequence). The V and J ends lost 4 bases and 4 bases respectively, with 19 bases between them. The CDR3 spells CASSLPGLMVSDTQYF. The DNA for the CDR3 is TGTGCCAGCAGCCTCCCGGGACTCATGGTGTCAGATACGCAGTATTTT.

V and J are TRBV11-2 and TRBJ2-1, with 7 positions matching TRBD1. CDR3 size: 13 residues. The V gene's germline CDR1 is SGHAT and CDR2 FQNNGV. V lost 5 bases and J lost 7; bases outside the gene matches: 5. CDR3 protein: CASSRTGVNEQFF. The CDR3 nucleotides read TGTGCCAGCAGCAGAACAGGGGTTAATGAGCAGTTCTTC.

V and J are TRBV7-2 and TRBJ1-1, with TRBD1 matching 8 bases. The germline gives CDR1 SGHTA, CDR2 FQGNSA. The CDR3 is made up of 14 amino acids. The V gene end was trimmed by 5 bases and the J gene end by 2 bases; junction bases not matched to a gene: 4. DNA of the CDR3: TGTGCCAGCAGCCTCCAGGGGGCCAACACTGAAGCTTTCTTT. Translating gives CASSLQGANTEAFF.

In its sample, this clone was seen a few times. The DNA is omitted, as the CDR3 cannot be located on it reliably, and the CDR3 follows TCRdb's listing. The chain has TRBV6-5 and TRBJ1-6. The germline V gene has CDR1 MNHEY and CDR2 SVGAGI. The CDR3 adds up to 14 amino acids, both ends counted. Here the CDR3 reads CASILGGEGSPLHF.

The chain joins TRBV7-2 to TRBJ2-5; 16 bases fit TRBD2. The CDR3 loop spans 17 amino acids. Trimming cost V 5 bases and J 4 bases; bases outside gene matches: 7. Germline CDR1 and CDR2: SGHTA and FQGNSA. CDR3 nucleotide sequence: TGTGCCAGCAGCCCCGGGACTAGCGGGGGGGCCCGAGAGACCCAGTACTTC. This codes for CASSPGTSGGARETQYF.

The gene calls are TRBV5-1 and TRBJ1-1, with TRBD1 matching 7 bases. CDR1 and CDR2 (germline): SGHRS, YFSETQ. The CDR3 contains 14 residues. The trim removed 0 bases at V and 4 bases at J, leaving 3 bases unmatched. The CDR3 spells CASSLVQGGTEAFF. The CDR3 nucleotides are TGCGCCAGCAGCTTGGTCCAGGGGGGCACTGAAGCTTTCTTT.

The CDR3 DNA is TGTGCCAGCAGTAGCGACAGGGGAGGCGGTCGAGGCTACACCTTC. As protein: CASSSDRGGGRGYTF. This chain connects TRBV27 to TRBJ1-2, with 8 bases fitting TRBD1. Germline V CDR1 and CDR2: MNHEY, SMNVEV (reference sequence). Germline trimming cut 5 bases from V and 8 bases from J; bases unmatched to any gene: 13. The CDR3 is 15 residues long.

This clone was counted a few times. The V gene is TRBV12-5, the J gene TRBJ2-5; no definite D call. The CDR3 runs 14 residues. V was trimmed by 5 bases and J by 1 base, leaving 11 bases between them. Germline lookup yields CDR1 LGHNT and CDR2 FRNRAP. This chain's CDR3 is CASGPPGPQETQYF. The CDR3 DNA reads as TGTGCTAGTGGTCCCCCCGGTCCCCAAGAGACCCAGTACTTC. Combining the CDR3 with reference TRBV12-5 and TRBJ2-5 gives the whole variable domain DARVTQTPRHKVTEMGQEVTMRCQPILGHNTVFWYRQTMMQGLELLAYFRNRAPLDDSGMPKDRFSAEMPDATLATLKIQPSEPRDSAVYFCASGPPGPQETQYFGPGTRLLVL.

The CDR3 sequence is CASSESRGQTEAFF. CDR3 DNA sequence: TGTGCCAGCAGTGAATCCAGGGGGCAGACTGAAGCTTTCTTT. V is TRBV2 and J is TRBJ1-1; 8 bases map to TRBD1. Germline V CDR1 and CDR2: SNHLY, FYNNEI. Unmatched junction bases numbered 4, after V lost 2 bases and J lost 5 bases. The CDR3 runs 14 residues.

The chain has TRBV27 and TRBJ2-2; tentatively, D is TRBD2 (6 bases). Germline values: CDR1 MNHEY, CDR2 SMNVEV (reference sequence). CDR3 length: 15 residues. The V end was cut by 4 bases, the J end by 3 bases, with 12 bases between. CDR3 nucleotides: TGTGCCAGCAGTTCTTGGAGGGGCTACACCGGGGAGCTGTTTTTT. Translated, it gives CASSSWRGYTGELFF.

The DNA of the CDR3 is TGTGCCAGCAGCCCACGGACAGGGGGGTCCTATAATTCACCCCTCCACTTT. Amino acid sequence: CASSPRTGGSYNSPLHF. The chain uses TRBV7-8 and TRBJ1-6; 10 nucleotides align to TRBD1. Germline CDR1 is SGHVS and CDR2 is FQNEAQ. This CDR3 has 17 residues. V lost 5 bases to trimming and J lost 1 base; unmatched junction nucleotides: 5.

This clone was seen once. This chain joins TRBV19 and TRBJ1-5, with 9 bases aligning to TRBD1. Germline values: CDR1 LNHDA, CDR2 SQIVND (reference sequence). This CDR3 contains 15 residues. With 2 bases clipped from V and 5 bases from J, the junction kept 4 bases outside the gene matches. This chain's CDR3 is CASSITRDRDQPQHF. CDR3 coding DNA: TGTGCCAGTAGTATAACCCGGGACAGGGATCAGCCCCAGCATTTT.

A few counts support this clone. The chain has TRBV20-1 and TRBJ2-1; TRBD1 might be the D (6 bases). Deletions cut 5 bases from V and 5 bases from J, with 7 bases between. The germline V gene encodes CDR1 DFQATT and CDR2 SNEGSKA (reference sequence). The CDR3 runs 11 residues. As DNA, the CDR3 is TGCAGTGCTGACAGGAACAATGAGCAGTTCTTC. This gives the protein CSADRNNEQFF.

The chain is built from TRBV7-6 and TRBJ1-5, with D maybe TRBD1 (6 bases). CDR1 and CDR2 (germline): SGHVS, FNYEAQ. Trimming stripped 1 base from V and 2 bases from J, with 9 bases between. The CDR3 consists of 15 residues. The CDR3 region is CASSLGDNGNQPQHF. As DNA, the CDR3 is TGTGCCAGCAGCTTAGGGGACAACGGCAATCAGCCCCAGCATTTT.

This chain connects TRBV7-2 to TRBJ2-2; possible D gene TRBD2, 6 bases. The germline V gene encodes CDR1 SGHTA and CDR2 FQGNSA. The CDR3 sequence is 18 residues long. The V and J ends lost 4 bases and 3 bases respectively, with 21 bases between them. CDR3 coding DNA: TGTGCCAGCAGCTCCCGCCTCCAGGGAGGAGGCTACACCGGGGAGCTGTTTTTT. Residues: CASSSRLQGGGYTGELFF.

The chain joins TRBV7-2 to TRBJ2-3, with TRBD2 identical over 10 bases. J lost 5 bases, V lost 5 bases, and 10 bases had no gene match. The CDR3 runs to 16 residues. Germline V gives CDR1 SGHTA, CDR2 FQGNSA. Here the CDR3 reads CASSLRSGGVIDTQYF. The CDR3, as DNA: TGTGCCAGCAGCCTAAGGAGCGGGGGGGTAATAGATACGCAGTATTTT.

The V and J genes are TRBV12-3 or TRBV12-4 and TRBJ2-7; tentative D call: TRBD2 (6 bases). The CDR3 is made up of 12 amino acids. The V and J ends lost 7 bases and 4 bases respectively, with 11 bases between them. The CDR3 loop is CASNPGGYEQYF. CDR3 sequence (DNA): TGTGCCAGCAACCCTGGAGGGTACGAGCAGTACTTC.

CDR3 region: CATSRDRVLSEKLFF. DNA for the CDR3: TGTGCCACCAGCAGAGATAGAGTACTAAGTGAAAAACTGTTTTTT. The chain carries TRBV15 and TRBJ1-4; no clear D gene. V gave up 0 bases and J gave up 7 bases, with 12 bases separating them. This CDR3 is built from 15 residues. The germline V gene encodes CDR1 LNHNV and CDR2 YYDKDF (reference sequence).

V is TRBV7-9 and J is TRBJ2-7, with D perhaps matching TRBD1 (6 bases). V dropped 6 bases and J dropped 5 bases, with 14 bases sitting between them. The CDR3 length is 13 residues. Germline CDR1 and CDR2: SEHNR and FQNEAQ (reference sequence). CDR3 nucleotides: TGTGCCAGCAGGAAACAGGGTGGGAACGAGCAGTACTTC. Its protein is CASRKQGGNEQYF.